This T cell receptor beta chain was obtained from a study of blood T cell repertoires in COVID-19. Study-wide context: Acute and convalescent COVID-19 samples came from the United States, Italy and Spain. PBMCs, B-cell-depleted T cells, or T cells provided the cDNA or gDNA that made up the material.

Original handling: Reference gene primer amplification gave nucleated cell count estimates. The assay was immunoSEQ multiplex PCR, and TCRdb's table has in-frame clones only and misses some. Clone size and V and J calls were adopted from that table, with D and trimming inferred from the DNA. The data show 300,000 to 350,000 clones, 75% to 95% seen once. Patients in Seattle were enrolled during active infection, then followed longitudinally. Trimming removed 3 bases at V and 0 bases at J, with 15 bases between. CDR1 is MNHNS and CDR2 is SASEGT in the germline V gene. The CDR3 covers 17 residues. Specimen: peripheral blood. This clonotype was sampled from a woman in her twenties or thirties with COVID-19, enrolled during active disease. The J gene is TRBJ1-3, the V gene TRBV6-1; possibly TRBD1 for D (6 bases). The CDR3 reads CASSEGAPLSSGNTIYF. In DNA, the CDR3 is TGTGCCAGCAGTGAGGGGGCCCCTTTGTCCTCTGGAAACACCATATATTTT.